The 10 T cell receptor beta chains below were found in one sample sequenced in a study of blood T cell repertoires in COVID-19. Generated by immunoSEQ multiplex PCR, the TCRdb table keeps only in-frame clones and is missing some. The sample has about 410,000 clones; 80% to 90% are singletons. The sample was peripheral blood. The source is a woman aged 25-40 years with active or convalescent COVID-19.

This clone was counted only a few times. The chain recombines TRBV5-1 with TRBJ1-1; TRBD1 might be the D (5 bases). Trimming removed 4 bases at V and 3 bases at J, with 16 bases between. This CDR3 has 15 amino acids. CDR1 and CDR2 from the germline V gene are SGHRS and YFSETQ. CDR3: CASSILGGADTEAFF. In nucleotides, the CDR3 is TGCGCCAGCAGCATACTGGGGGGTGCGGACACTGAAGCTTTCTTT.

The chain couples TRBV19 to TRBJ1-5, with D possibly matching TRBD1 (5 bases). V gave up 0 bases and J gave up 1 base, with 13 bases separating them. The V gene's germline CDR1 is LNHDA and CDR2 SQIVND (reference sequence). This CDR3 region has 17 residues. CDR3 sequence (DNA): TGTGCCAGTAGTATAGATCTATCAGGGCGGAGCAATCAGCCCCAGCATTTT. Translated, it gives CASSIDLSGRSNQPQHF.

V usage is TRBV15 and J usage is TRBJ2-5, with a possible D match to TRBD2 (6 bases). The CDR3 length is 15 residues. The V end was cut by 3 bases, the J end by 2 bases, with 13 bases between. CDR1 LNHNV and CDR2 YYDKDF come from the germline V gene (reference sequence). In DNA form, the CDR3 reads TGTGCCACCAGCAGTTGGGGGGACCCACAAGAGACCCAGTACTTC. Encoded protein: CATSSWGDPQETQYF.

This clone has ten or more counts. The chain's CDR3 is CASSPTGIAYNEQFF. The CDR3 DNA is TGTGCCAGCAGTCCGACAGGGATTGCCTACAATGAGCAGTTCTTC. The chain joins TRBV6-2 or TRBV6-3 to TRBJ2-1, with 7 positions matching TRBD1. V gave up 5 bases and J gave up 2 bases; unmatched junction bases: 6. Germline V gene data show CDR1 as MNHEY and CDR2 as SVGEGT. The CDR3 consists of 15 residues.

This clone appeared a few times. V is TRBV2 and J is TRBJ1-6; D unresolved. V was pared by 8 bases and J by 10 bases, with 21 bases between. CDR1 and CDR2 from the germline V gene are SNHLY and FYNNEI. The CDR3 length is 15 residues. The CDR3 DNA reads TGTGCCAGCGGGCTTGGTGGAGGAGTTCGGTCACCCCTCCACTTT. Residues: CASGLGGGVRSPLHF.

The J gene is TRBJ2-1, the V gene TRBV11-2, with TRBD1 identical over 10 bases. CDR1 and CDR2 (germline): SGHAT, FQNNGV. Trimming cost V 6 bases and J 8 bases; bases outside gene matches: 7. The CDR3 consists of 14 residues. CDR3 sequence: CASRPGTGVDEQFF. The CDR3 coding sequence is TGTGCCAGCAGACCCGGGACAGGGGTTGATGAGCAGTTCTTC. The full variable domain, in which reference TRBV11-2 and TRBJ2-1 provide the parts outside the CDR3, is EAGVAQSPRYKIIEKRQSVAFWCNPISGHATLYWYQQILGQGPKLLIQFQNNGVVDDSQLPKDRFSAERLKGVDSTLKIQPAKLEDSAVYLCASRPGTGVDEQFFGPGTRLTVL.

The chain carries TRBV5-1 and TRBJ1-2, with TRBD1 as a possible D gene (5 bases). CDR3 size: 15 residues. V lost 5 bases, J lost 4 bases, and 18 bases lay in between. Germline CDR1 SGHRS, CDR2 YFSETQ. Here the CDR3 reads CASSRGGEGSYGYTF. In nucleotides, the CDR3 is TGCGCCAGCAGTCGGGGAGGGGAAGGTTCCTATGGCTACACCTTC.

The genes are TRBV4-1 and TRBJ2-1; no clear D gene. The ends were cut back, 4 bases at V and 5 bases at J, with 9 bases in the middle. Germline V gene sequence: CDR1 MGHRA, CDR2 YSYEKL. The CDR3 is 13 residues long. CDR3 nucleotides: TGCGCCAGCAGCCTCTCTAGTAACAATGAGCAGTTCTTC. This translates into CASSLSSNNEQFF.

The rearrangement uses TRBV14 and TRBJ2-7; D is possibly TRBD1 (5 bases). From germline, CDR1 is SGHDN and CDR2 FVKESK. Trimming took off 3 bases at V and 5 bases at J, with 14 bases between the two ends. There are 14 residues in the CDR3. The CDR3 nucleotides are TGTGCCAGCAGCCAGTTACAGGTCCGGGACGAGCAGTACTTC. This sequence encodes CASSQLQVRDEQYF. Full variable domain (rest looked up from reference TRBV14 and TRBJ2-7): EAGVTQFPSHSVIEKGQTVTLRCDPISGHDNLYWYRRVMGKEIKFLLHFVKESKQDESGMPNNRFLAERTGGTYSTLKVQPAELEDSGVYFCASSQLQVRDEQYFGPGTRLTVT.

This chain joins TRBV5-4 and TRBJ2-4, with 8 positions matching TRBD2. The CDR3 runs 16 residues. Trimming cost V 0 bases and J 2 bases; bases outside gene matches: 4. The V gene's germline CDR1 is SGHNT and CDR2 YYREEE (reference sequence). CDR3 coding DNA: TGTGCCAGCAGCTTGGACGGGGGGGCGTCCAAAAACATTCAGTACTTC. This sequence encodes CASSLDGGASKNIQYF.